The 6 T cell receptor beta chains in this list originate from one sample, sequenced in a study of blood T cell repertoires in COVID-19. Profiled with immunoSEQ multiplex PCR; TCRdb holds only in-frame clones, not every one. The sample yields tens of thousands of clones, 86% seen once. Sequences were obtained from peripheral blood. Receptors originate from a man aged 45 to 65 with active or convalescent COVID-19.

The chain employs TRBV6-2 or TRBV6-3 and TRBJ1-2, with 9 nucleotides matching TRBD1. Germline CDR1 is MNHEY and CDR2 is SVGEGT. The CDR3 is made up of 14 amino acids. With 2 bases clipped from V and 6 bases from J, the junction kept 4 bases outside the gene matches. CDR3 bases: TGTGCCAGCAGTTACCCTAGGACAGGGGATGGCTACACCTTC. Protein sequence: CASSYPRTGDGYTF.

This sequence joins TRBV28 and TRBJ1-4; TRBD1 matches at 10 bases. The junction had 3 bases not matched to a gene; V was cut back by 6 bases and J by 8 bases. The CDR3 is 13 amino acids. Per the germline V gene, CDR1 is MDHEN and CDR2 is SYDVKM. DNA for the CDR3: TGTGCCAGCAGGGGGACAGGGGACGAAAAACTGTTTTTT. It is translated as CASRGTGDEKLFF.

The table lists this clone with many counts. The V gene is TRBV5-8, the J gene TRBJ2-3; 8 bases are shared with TRBD2. The germline V gene has CDR1 SGHTS and CDR2 YDEGEE. The CDR3 covers 13 residues. After removal of 3 bases from V and 4 bases from J, the junction contained 1 base not matched to a gene. As DNA, the CDR3 is TGTGCCAGCAGCTCGGGGGGGGCAGATACGCAGTATTTT. This gives the protein CASSSGGADTQYF.

This chain connects TRBV2 to TRBJ1-1; 8 nucleotides agree with TRBD1. With 7 bases clipped from V and 11 bases from J, the junction kept 9 bases outside the gene matches. CDR1 is SNHLY, CDR2 FYNNEI, per germline. This CDR3 is built from 12 residues. The CDR3 loop is CASNSGTGRAFF. The CDR3 region has the DNA TGTGCCAGCAACTCCGGGACAGGCCGGGCTTTCTTT. Full variable domain (remainder filled in from reference TRBV2 and TRBJ1-1): EPEVTQTPSHQVTQMGQEVILRCVPISNHLYFYWYRQILGQKVEFLVSFYNNEISEKSEIFDDQFSVERPDGSNFTLKIRSTKLEDSAMYFCASNSGTGRAFFGQGTRLTVV.

This clone was picked up one time. The V gene is TRBV6-5, the J gene TRBJ1-5; TRBD1 is a possible D gene (6 bases). V lost 6 bases and J 3 bases, leaving 12 bases between the germline ends. Germline V gene lookup returns CDR1 MNHEY and CDR2 SVGAGI. CDR3 length equals 14 residues. The CDR3, as DNA: TGTGCCAGCAGGCGTGGGGGCATCAATCAGCCCCAGCATTTT. It translates to CASRRGGINQPQHF.

CDR3 region: CASNDPGTSGGADTQYF. CDR3 DNA: TGTGCCAGCAACGATCCCGGGACTAGCGGGGGTGCAGATACGCAGTATTTT. This chain joins TRBV5-8 and TRBJ2-3; TRBD2 matches at 14 bases. CDR1 and CDR2 from the germline V gene are SGHTS and YDEGEE. The CDR3 length is 17 residues. The junction had 10 bases not matched to a gene; V was cut back by 6 bases and J by 4 bases.